This T cell receptor (beta chain) was sequenced for a study of blood T cell repertoires in COVID-19. The overall study: Acute-phase and convalescent COVID-19 samples originated in the United States, Italy and Spain.

This table comes from immunoSEQ multiplex PCR, and its TCRdb copy is limited to in-frame clones, with some not included. The sample records approximately 180,000 clones, approximately 85% being singletons. V lost 4 bases and J lost 2; bases outside the gene matches: 11. Germline values: CDR1 LNHDA, CDR2 SQIVND (reference sequence). CDR3 length: 17 residues. The chain has TRBV19 and TRBJ2-1; 7 bases match TRBD2. The sequenced sample was peripheral blood. This TCR was sampled from a man in his 60s with acute or convalescent COVID-19. CDR3 DNA sequence: TGTGCCAGTAGTACCCTCCCCCGGGAGGCTGCCTACAATGAGCAGTTCTTC. Amino acids: CASSTLPREAAYNEQFF.